This T cell receptor (beta chain) originates from a study of post-analysis software for immune sequencing data. Study at large: Some patients lacked subtype; others had relapsing-remitting, secondary progressive or progressive-relapsing disease.

This clonotype was counted once. Its antigen remains unidentified. Losses at the gene ends were 0 bases for V and 4 bases for J; bases not matched to a gene: 7. CDR1 and CDR2 from the germline V gene are LGHNA and YSLEER. This CDR3 contains 19 residues. Study conclusions and caveats: Patients carried roughly 5 TRBV segments more frequently than controls did, and TRBV5-6, TRBV5-1 and TRBV20-1 were among them.

Sequencing libraries made from TCR beta cDNA carried unique molecular identifiers. Each CDR3 protein gets one entry after TCRdb re-called the PCR reads with MiXCR. Among some 700,000 distinct CDR3 sequences listed, 55% to 70% were seen once. The V call is TRBV4-3, the J call TRBJ2-6; 12 bases line up with TRBD1. The sample consisted of blood. This TCR was sampled from a girl aged 2-10 years with multiple sclerosis. The CDR3 region is CASSQDLKGQGAGANVLTF. The CDR3, as DNA: TGCGCCAGCAGCCAAGATCTCAAGGGACAGGGGGCCGGGGCCAACGTCCTGACTTTC.